These T cell receptor beta chains were read from a single sample in a study of shared clonotypes between healthy human individuals. Clones were read by immunoSEQ multiplex PCR, and TCRdb kept only the in-frame ones, dropping some. The sample includes some 2.3 million clones, 85% to 95% of them seen just once. Source material: naive CD4+ T cells from PBMCs. The receptors here all came from a man aged 18-30 years in good health. Some clones in this sample may be carry-over from other donors' samples. The CDR3 runs from the conserved cysteine through the conserved F or W. A D gene is named only where the DNA matches it firmly. Only some rows state a clone size, as once, few, many or a class for expanded clones.

J: TRBJ2-2; V: TRBV2; size: .; length: 15; D: .; CDR3: CASSQSGPNTGELFF; DNA: TGTGCCAGCAGCCAGAGCGGGCCCAACACCGGGGAGCTGTTTTTT
J: TRBJ2-7; V: TRBV11-2; size: .; length: 14; D: .; CDR3: CASSLVTSGYEQYF; DNA: TGTGCCAGCAGCTTAGTCACAAGTGGGTACGAGCAGTACTTC
J: TRBJ2-5; V: TRBV5-1; size: .; length: 15; D: .; CDR3: CASSYQGTSEETQYF; DNA: TGCGCCAGCAGCTATCAGGGCACCTCGGAGGAGACCCAGTACTTC
J: TRBJ2-3; V: TRBV5-1; size: .; length: 13; D: .; CDR3: CASSASPRDTQYF; DNA: TGCGCCAGCAGCGCCAGCCCCAGAGATACGCAGTATTTT
J: TRBJ2-1; V: TRBV7-3; size: .; length: 13; D: TRBD2; CDR3: CASSPQREGEQFF; DNA: TGTGCCAGCAGCCCACAGCGGGAGGGTGAGCAGTTCTTC
J: TRBJ2-5; V: TRBV18; size: once; length: 14; D: .; CDR3: CASSPASRKETQYF; DNA: TGTGCCAGCTCCCCGGCGAGCAGAAAAGAGACCCAGTACTTC
J: TRBJ1-1; V: TRBV5-5; size: .; length: 17; D: .; CDR3: CASSLGTGPPMNTEAFF; DNA: TGTGCCAGCAGCTTGGGGACTGGCCCTCCGATGAACACTGAAGCTTTCTTT
J: TRBJ1-1; V: TRBV18; size: .; length: 17; D: .; CDR3: CASSPNLPGTTNTEAFF; DNA: TGTGCCAGCTCACCGAATCTACCCGGGACAACGAACACTGAAGCTTTCTTT
J: TRBJ2-3; V: TRBV18; size: .; length: 13; D: .; CDR3: CASSPPSADTQYF; DNA: TGTGCCAGCTCACCACCGAGTGCAGATACGCAGTATTTT
J: TRBJ2-7; V: TRBV7-9; size: .; length: 13; D: .; CDR3: CASSFTATYEQYF; DNA: TGTGCCAGCAGCTTTACTGCCACCTACGAGCAGTACTTC
J: TRBJ2-7; V: TRBV11-2; size: .; length: 14; D: TRBD2; CDR3: CASSFLTSGSEQYF; DNA: TGTGCCAGCAGCTTTTTGACTAGCGGGAGCGAGCAGTACTTC
J: TRBJ2-3; V: TRBV7-2; size: .; length: 13; D: .; CDR3: CASSLGPQDTQYF; DNA: TGTGCCAGCAGTTTGGGACCGCAAGATACGCAGTATTTT
J: TRBJ2-7; V: TRBV4-3; size: .; length: 17; D: TRBD1; CDR3: CASSQGTGQGWTYEQYF; DNA: TGCGCCAGCAGCCAAGGGACGGGACAGGGATGGACCTACGAGCAGTACTTC
J: TRBJ1-2; V: TRBV15; size: .; length: 14; D: TRBD1; CDR3: CATSRDAGGPGYTF; DNA: TGTGCCACCAGCAGAGATGCAGGGGGCCCTGGCTACACCTTC
J: TRBJ2-1; V: TRBV7-9; size: .; length: 15; D: TRBD2; CDR3: CASRSGTTTYNEQFF; DNA: TGTGCCAGCAGATCCGGGACTACGACCTACAATGAGCAGTTCTTC
J: TRBJ2-5; V: TRBV6-1; size: .; length: 14; D: TRBD2; CDR3: CASTPGGGGETQYF; DNA: TGTGCCAGCACCCCGGGAGGGGGAGGCGAGACCCAGTACTTC
J: TRBJ2-7; V: TRBV6-1; size: .; length: 12; D: TRBD1; CDR3: CASNDRVYEQYF; DNA: TGTGCCAGCAACGACAGGGTGTACGAGCAGTACTTC
J: TRBJ1-6; V: TRBV6-6; size: .; length: 15; D: TRBD1; CDR3: CASSSRQGASSPLHF; DNA: TGTGCCAGCAGTAGCCGACAGGGGGCGAGTTCACCCCTCCACTTT
J: TRBJ2-1; V: TRBV7-7; size: .; length: 15; D: TRBD2; CDR3: CASSRGSPGINEQFF; DNA: TGTGCCAGCAGCCGCGGGAGCCCAGGCATAAATGAGCAGTTCTTC
J: TRBJ2-2; V: TRBV10-3; size: .; length: 17; D: .; CDR3: CAISESTLSAPGGELFF; DNA: TGTGCCATCAGTGAGTCGACTTTGAGTGCTCCGGGCGGGGAGCTGTTTTTT
J: TRBJ2-7; V: TRBV18; size: .; length: 13; D: .; CDR3: CASSQSGMTEQYF; DNA: TGTGCCAGCTCACAGTCAGGGATGACCGAGCAGTACTTC
J: TRBJ1-2; V: TRBV9; size: .; length: 15; D: .; CDR3: CASSVDLSPNYGYTF; DNA: TGTGCCAGCAGCGTAGATCTGTCTCCTAACTATGGCTACACCTTC
J: TRBJ2-1; V: TRBV5-4; size: .; length: 11; D: .; CDR3: CASTDYVEQFF; DNA: TGTGCCAGCACCGACTATGTTGAGCAGTTCTTC
J: TRBJ2-7; V: TRBV11-2; size: .; length: 14; D: .; CDR3: CASSVTLGSYEQYF; DNA: TGTGCCAGCAGCGTAACTTTAGGCTCCTACGAGCAGTACTTC
J: TRBJ1-4; V: TRBV6-6; size: .; length: 15; D: .; CDR3: CASSYQAPTNEKLFF; DNA: TGTGCCAGCAGTTATCAAGCACCAACTAATGAAAAACTGTTTTTT
J: TRBJ2-4; V: TRBV19; size: .; length: 19; D: TRBD2; CDR3: CASSIGRLAAREAKNIQYF; DNA: TGTGCCAGTAGTATAGGCCGGCTAGCGGCCCGGGAAGCCAAAAACATTCAGTACTTC
J: TRBJ2-1; V: TRBV9; size: .; length: 17; D: TRBD1; CDR3: CASSTHRQGAQYNEQFF; DNA: TGTGCCAGCAGCACACACCGACAGGGGGCACAGTACAATGAGCAGTTCTTC
J: TRBJ1-1; V: TRBV5-1; size: .; length: 14; D: .; CDR3: CASSTHYRDFEAFF; DNA: TGCGCCAGCAGCACCCACTACCGGGACTTTGAAGCTTTCTTT
J: TRBJ2-5; V: TRBV9; size: .; length: 14; D: TRBD2; CDR3: CASSLGLVEETQYF; DNA: TGTGCCAGCAGCCTAGGACTAGTAGAAGAGACCCAGTACTTC
J: TRBJ1-3; V: TRBV9; size: .; length: 14; D: .; CDR3: CASSAVDSGNTIYF; DNA: TGTGCCAGCAGCGCCGTCGACTCTGGAAACACCATATATTTT
J: TRBJ2-3; V: TRBV11-3; size: .; length: 16; D: TRBD2; CDR3: CASSLGLAGVTDTQYF; DNA: TGTGCCAGCAGCTTGGGTCTAGCGGGAGTCACAGATACGCAGTATTTT
J: TRBJ2-1; V: TRBV5-1; size: .; length: 15; D: TRBD1; CDR3: CASSPQGVSEGEQFF; DNA: TGCGCCAGCAGTCCACAGGGGGTATCAGAGGGTGAGCAGTTCTTC
J: TRBJ1-1; V: TRBV6-5; size: .; length: 13; D: .; CDR3: CASSRGRNTEAFF; DNA: TGTGCCAGCAGCCGCGGGAGGAACACTGAAGCTTTCTTT
J: TRBJ2-7; V: TRBV14; size: .; length: 15; D: TRBD1; CDR3: CASSRGVATGVEQYF; DNA: TGTGCCAGCAGCCGGGGGGTGGCGACAGGGGTCGAGCAGTACTTC
J: TRBJ2-1; V: TRBV6-5; size: once; length: 15; D: .; CDR3: CASSSLQRRYNEQFF; DNA: TGTGCCAGCAGTTCCCTCCAGCGGCGCTACAATGAGCAGTTCTTC
J: TRBJ2-3; V: TRBV5-1; size: .; length: 15; D: TRBD2; CDR3: CASHRGERGTDTQYF; DNA: TGCGCCAGCCACCGGGGGGAGAGGGGCACAGATACGCAGTATTTT
J: TRBJ2-7; V: TRBV29-1; size: .; length: 12; D: .; CDR3: CSVGGLAYEQYF; DNA: TGCAGCGTTGGGGGGTTGGCCTACGAGCAGTACTTC
J: TRBJ1-2; V: TRBV11-1; size: .; length: 16; D: .; CDR3: CASSLQEGGKWNGYTF; DNA: TGTGCCAGCAGCTTACAGGAGGGGGGCAAATGGAATGGCTACACCTTC
J: TRBJ2-7; V: TRBV5-1; size: .; length: 12; D: .; CDR3: CASSTGSYEQYF; DNA: TGCGCCAGCAGCACAGGCTCCTACGAGCAGTACTTC
J: TRBJ2-7; V: TRBV28; size: .; length: 13; D: .; CDR3: CASRPGQNYEQYF; DNA: TGTGCCAGCAGACCGGGACAAAACTACGAGCAGTACTTC
J: TRBJ1-1; V: TRBV7-9; size: .; length: 14; D: .; CDR3: CASSSDIRDTEAFF; DNA: TGTGCCAGCAGTTCGGACATTAGGGACACTGAAGCTTTCTTT
J: TRBJ2-1; V: TRBV2; size: once; length: 14; D: TRBD2; CDR3: CASSGLAGPNEQFF; DNA: TGTGCCAGCAGCGGCCTAGCGGGACCCAATGAGCAGTTCTTC
J: TRBJ2-4; V: TRBV6-5; size: .; length: 16; D: TRBD2; CDR3: CASSYSSGRAKNIQYF; DNA: TGTGCCAGCAGTTACTCTAGCGGGAGGGCCAAAAACATTCAGTACTTC
J: TRBJ1-2; V: TRBV30; size: .; length: 13; D: TRBD1; CDR3: CAWSRDREDGYTF; DNA: TGTGCCTGGAGTCGGGACAGGGAGGATGGCTACACCTTC
J: TRBJ1-1; V: TRBV6-5; size: few; length: 14; D: .; CDR3: CASRYRPGPTEAFF; DNA: TGTGCCAGCAGGTACCGTCCGGGTCCCACTGAAGCTTTCTTT
J: TRBJ2-6; V: TRBV5-1; size: .; length: 16; D: .; CDR3: CASSEWAGPGANVLTF; DNA: TGCGCCAGCAGCGAATGGGCGGGCCCGGGGGCCAACGTCCTGACTTTC
J: TRBJ2-1; V: TRBV6-6; size: .; length: 14; D: .; CDR3: CASSYTTDYNEQFF; DNA: TGTGCCAGCAGTTACACGACGGACTACAATGAGCAGTTCTTC
J: TRBJ2-7; V: TRBV5-6; size: .; length: 14; D: TRBD1; CDR3: CASSPGQGAGEQYF; DNA: TGTGCCAGCAGCCCGGGACAGGGGGCGGGGGAGCAGTACTTC
J: TRBJ1-3; V: TRBV9; size: .; length: 16; D: .; CDR3: CASSVAPRNPGNTIYF; DNA: TGTGCCAGCAGCGTAGCTCCCAGGAATCCTGGAAACACCATATATTTT
J: TRBJ1-1; V: TRBV9; size: .; length: 14; D: .; CDR3: CASSVGAGAYEAFF; DNA: TGTGCCAGCAGCGTAGGGGCAGGGGCCTATGAAGCTTTCTTT
J: TRBJ1-1; V: TRBV15; size: .; length: 15; D: .; CDR3: CATSRDPGVYTEAFF; DNA: TGTGCCACCAGCAGAGATCCGGGAGTCTACACTGAAGCTTTCTTT